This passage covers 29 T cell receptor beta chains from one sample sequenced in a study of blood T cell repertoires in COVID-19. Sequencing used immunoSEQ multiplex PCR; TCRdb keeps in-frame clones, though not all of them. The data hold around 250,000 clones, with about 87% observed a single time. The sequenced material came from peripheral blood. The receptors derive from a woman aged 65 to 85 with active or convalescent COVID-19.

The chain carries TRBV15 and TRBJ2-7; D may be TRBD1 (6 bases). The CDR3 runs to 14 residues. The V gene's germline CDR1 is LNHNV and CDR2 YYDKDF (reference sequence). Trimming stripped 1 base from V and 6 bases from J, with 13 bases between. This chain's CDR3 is CATSRVDRNGEQYF. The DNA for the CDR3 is TGTGCCACCAGCAGAGTAGACAGGAATGGCGAGCAGTACTTC. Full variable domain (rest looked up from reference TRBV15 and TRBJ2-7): DAMVIQNPRYQVTQFGKPVTLSCSQTLNHNVMYWYQQKSSQAPKLLFHYYDKDFNNEADTPDNFQSRRPNTSFCFLDIRSPGLGDTAMYLCATSRVDRNGEQYFGPGTRLTVT.

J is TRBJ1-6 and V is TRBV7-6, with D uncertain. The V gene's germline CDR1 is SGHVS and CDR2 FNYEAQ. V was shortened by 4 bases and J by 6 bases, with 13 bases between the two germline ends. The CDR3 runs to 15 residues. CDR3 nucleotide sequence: TGTGCCAGCAGCTACCGAGTTTCAAGTAATTCACCCCTCCACTTT. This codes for CASSYRVSSNSPLHF.

The CDR3 DNA is TGTGCCAGCAGCTTCGACAGGGGATACGAGCAGTACTTC. Translated: CASSFDRGYEQYF. This chain joins TRBV5-4 and TRBJ2-7; TRBD1 aligns across 8 bases. CDR3 size: 13 residues. V lost 2 bases and J lost 4; bases outside the gene matches: 2. Germline CDR1 reads SGHNT; CDR2 reads YYREEE (reference sequence).

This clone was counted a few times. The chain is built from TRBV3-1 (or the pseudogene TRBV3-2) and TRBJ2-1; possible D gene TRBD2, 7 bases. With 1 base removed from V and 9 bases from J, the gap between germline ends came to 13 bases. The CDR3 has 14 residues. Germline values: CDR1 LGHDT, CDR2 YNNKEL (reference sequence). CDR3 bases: TGTGCCAGCAGCCAAGGGGGGGGCCGAGGTGAGCAGTTCTTC. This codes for CASSQGGGRGEQFF.

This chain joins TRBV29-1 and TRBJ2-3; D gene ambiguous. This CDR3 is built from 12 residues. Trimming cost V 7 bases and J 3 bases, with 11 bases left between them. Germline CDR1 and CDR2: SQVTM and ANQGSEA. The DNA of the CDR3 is TGCAGCGCGCGTATCCGTACAGATACGCAGTATTTT. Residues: CSARIRTDTQYF.

CDR3 DNA: TGTGCCAGCAGTGCATTGGGGGAGGGTATCACCGGGGAGCTGTTTTTT. Translating gives CASSALGEGITGELFF. This chain connects TRBV25-1 to TRBJ2-2; 7 nucleotides line up with TRBD2. Germline CDR1 and CDR2: MGHDK and SYGVNS. The trim removed 4 bases at V and 4 bases at J, leaving 9 bases unmatched. This CDR3 is built from 16 residues.

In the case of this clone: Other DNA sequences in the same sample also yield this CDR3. The CDR3 is CASSERRGNTEAFF. The CDR3, as DNA: TGTGCCAGCAGTGAAAGGAGGGGGAACACTGAAGCTTTCTTT. The chain is built from TRBV2 and TRBJ1-1; D is possibly TRBD1 (5 bases). The CDR3 is 14 residues long. The germline gives CDR1 SNHLY, CDR2 FYNNEI. Between the trimmed V and J ends, which lost 2 bases and 1 base, there was a span of 8 bases.

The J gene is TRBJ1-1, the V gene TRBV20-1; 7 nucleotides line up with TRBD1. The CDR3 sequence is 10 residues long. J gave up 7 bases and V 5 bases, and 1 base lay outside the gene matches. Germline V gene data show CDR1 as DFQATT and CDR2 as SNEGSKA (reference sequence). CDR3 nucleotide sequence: TGCAGTGCTGGACAGGTTGAAGCTTTCTTT. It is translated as CSAGQVEAFF.

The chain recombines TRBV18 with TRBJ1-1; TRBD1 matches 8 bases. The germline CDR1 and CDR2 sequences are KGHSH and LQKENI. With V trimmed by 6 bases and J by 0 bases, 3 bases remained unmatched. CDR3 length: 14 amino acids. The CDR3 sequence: CASSQGAVNTEAFF. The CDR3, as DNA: TGTGCCAGCTCGCAGGGGGCGGTGAACACTGAAGCTTTCTTT.

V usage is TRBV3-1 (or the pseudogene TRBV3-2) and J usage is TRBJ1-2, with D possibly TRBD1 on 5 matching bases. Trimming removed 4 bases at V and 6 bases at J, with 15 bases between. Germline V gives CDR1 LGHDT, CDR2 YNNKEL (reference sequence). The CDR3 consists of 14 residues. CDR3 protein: CASSLRLQGDGYTF. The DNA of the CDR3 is TGTGCCAGCAGCCTCCGTTTGCAAGGGGATGGCTACACCTTC.

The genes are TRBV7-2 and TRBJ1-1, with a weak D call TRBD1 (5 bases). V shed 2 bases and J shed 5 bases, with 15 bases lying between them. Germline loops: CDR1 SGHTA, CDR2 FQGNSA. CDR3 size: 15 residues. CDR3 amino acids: CASSLSRGRKTEAFF. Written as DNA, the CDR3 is TGTGCCAGCAGCTTAAGCCGGGGGAGAAAAACTGAAGCTTTCTTT. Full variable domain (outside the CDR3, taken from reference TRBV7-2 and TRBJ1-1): GAGVSQSPSNKVTEKGKDVELRCDPISGHTALYWYRQSLGQGLEFLIYFQGNSAPDKSGLPSDRFSAERTGGSVSTLTIQRTQQEDSAVYLCASSLSRGRKTEAFFGQGTRLTVV.

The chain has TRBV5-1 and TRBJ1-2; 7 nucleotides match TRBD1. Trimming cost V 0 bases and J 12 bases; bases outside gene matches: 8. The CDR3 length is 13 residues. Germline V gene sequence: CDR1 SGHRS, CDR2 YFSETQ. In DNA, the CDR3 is TGCGCCAGCAGCTTGGGGACAGGAAATGGGGACACCTTC. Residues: CASSLGTGNGDTF. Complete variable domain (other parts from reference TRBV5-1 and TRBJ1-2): KAGVTQTPRYLIKTRGQQVTLSCSPISGHRSVSWYQQTPGQGLQFLFEYFSETQRNKGNFPGRFSGRQFSNSRSEMNVSTLELGDSALYLCASSLGTGNGDTFGSGTRLTVV.

CDR3 sequence reads: CASSPGETQYF. Written as DNA, the CDR3 is TGTGCCAGCAGCCCAGGAGAGACCCAGTACTTC. The rearrangement uses TRBV7-8 and TRBJ2-5; D remains ambiguous. V was clipped by 5 bases and J by 4 bases, with 5 bases between them. This CDR3 is built from 11 residues. Per the germline V gene, CDR1 is SGHVS and CDR2 is FQNEAQ.

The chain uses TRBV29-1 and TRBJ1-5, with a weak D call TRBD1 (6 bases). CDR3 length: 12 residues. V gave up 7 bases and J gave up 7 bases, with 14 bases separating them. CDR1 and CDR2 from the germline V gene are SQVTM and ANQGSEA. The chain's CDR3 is CSARTEDQPQHF. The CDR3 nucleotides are TGCAGCGCAAGGACAGAGGACCAGCCCCAGCATTTT.

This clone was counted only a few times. In nucleotides, the CDR3 is TGTGCCAGTAGGGGGCGAAATCAGCCCCAGCATTTT. Amino acids: CASRGRNQPQHF. The V and J genes are TRBV19 and TRBJ1-5, with D possibly being TRBD1 (5 bases). The CDR3 spans 12 residues. Germline assignment: CDR1 LNHDA and CDR2 SQIVND (reference sequence). Trimming shortened V by 6 bases and J by 4 bases, and 7 bases separated the two germline ends. The variable domain in full, with the rest retrieved from reference TRBV19 and TRBJ1-5, is DGGITQSPKYLFRKEGQNVTLSCEQNLNHDAMYWYRQDPGQGLRLIYYSQIVNDFQKGDIAEGYSVSREKKESFPLTVTSAQKNPTAFYLCASRGRNQPQHFGDGTRLSIL.

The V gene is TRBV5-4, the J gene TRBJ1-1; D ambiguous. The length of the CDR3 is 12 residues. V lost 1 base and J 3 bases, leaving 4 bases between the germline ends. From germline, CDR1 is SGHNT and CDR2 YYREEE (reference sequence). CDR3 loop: CASSLRDTEAFF. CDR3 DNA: TGTGCCAGCAGCTTGAGAGACACTGAAGCTTTCTTT.

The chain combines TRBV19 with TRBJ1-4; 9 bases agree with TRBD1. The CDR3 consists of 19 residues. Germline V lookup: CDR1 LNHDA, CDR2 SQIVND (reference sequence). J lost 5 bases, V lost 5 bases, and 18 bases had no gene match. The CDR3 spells CASSPQSQGAKARNEKLFF. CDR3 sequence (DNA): TGTGCCAGTAGTCCGCAATCACAGGGGGCGAAGGCGAGGAATGAAAAACTGTTTTTT. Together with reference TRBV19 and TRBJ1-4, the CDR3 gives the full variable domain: DGGITQSPKYLFRKEGQNVTLSCEQNLNHDAMYWYRQDPGQGLRLIYYSQIVNDFQKGDIAEGYSVSREKKESFPLTVTSAQKNPTAFYLCASSPQSQGAKARNEKLFFGSGTQLSVL.

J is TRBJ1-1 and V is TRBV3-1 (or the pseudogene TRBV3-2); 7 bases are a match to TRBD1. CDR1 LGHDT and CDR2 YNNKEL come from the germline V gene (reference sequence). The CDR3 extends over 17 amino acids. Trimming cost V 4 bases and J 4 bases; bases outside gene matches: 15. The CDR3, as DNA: TGTGCCAGCAGCCCCCTACCGGCCGGGACAGCTGGCACTGAAGCTTTCTTT. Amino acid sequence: CASSPLPAGTAGTEAFF.

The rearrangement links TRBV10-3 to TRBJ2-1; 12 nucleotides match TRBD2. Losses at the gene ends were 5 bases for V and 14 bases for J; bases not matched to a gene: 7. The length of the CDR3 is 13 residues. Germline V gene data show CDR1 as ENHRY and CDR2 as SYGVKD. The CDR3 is CAISSTSGGLEFF. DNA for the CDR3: TGTGCCATCAGTTCGACTAGCGGGGGCCTGGAGTTCTTC.

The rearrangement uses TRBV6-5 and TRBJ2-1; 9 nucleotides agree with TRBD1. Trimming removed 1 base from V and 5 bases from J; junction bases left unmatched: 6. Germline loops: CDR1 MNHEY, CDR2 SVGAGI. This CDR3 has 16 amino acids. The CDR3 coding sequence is TGTGCCAGCAGTTACTTTACAGGGGGCCTCGACAATGAGCAGTTCTTC. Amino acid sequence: CASSYFTGGLDNEQFF.

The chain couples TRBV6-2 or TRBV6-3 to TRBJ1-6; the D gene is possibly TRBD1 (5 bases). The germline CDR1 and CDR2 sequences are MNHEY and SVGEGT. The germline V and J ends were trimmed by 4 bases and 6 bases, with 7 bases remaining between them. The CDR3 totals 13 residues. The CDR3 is CASSSQGNSPLHF. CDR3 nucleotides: TGTGCCAGCAGTTCCCAGGGTAATTCACCCCTCCACTTT.

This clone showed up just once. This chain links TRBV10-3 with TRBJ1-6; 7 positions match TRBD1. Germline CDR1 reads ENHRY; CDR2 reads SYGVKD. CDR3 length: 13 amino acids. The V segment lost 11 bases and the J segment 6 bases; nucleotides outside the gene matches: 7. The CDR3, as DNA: TGTGCCTCACTAGCAGGGGGTAATTCACCCCTCCACTTT. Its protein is CASLAGGNSPLHF.

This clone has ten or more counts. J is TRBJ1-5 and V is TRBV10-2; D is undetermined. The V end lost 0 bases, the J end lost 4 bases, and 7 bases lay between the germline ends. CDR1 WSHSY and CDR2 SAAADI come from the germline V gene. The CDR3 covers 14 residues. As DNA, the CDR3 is TGCGCCAGCAGTGAGTCGGGCCTAAATCAGCCCCAGCATTTT. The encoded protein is CASSESGLNQPQHF.

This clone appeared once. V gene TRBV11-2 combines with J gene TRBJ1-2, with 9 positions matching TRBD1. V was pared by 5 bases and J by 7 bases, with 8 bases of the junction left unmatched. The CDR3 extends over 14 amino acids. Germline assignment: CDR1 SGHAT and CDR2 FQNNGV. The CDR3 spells CASSPRTGDGGYTF. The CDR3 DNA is TGTGCCAGCAGCCCAAGGACAGGGGACGGTGGCTACACCTTC.

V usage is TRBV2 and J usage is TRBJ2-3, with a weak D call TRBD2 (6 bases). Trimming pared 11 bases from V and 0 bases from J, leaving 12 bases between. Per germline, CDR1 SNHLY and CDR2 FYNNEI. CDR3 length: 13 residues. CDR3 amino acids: CAHRGTSTDTQYF. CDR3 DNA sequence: TGTGCCCACAGAGGGACTAGCACAGATACGCAGTATTTT.

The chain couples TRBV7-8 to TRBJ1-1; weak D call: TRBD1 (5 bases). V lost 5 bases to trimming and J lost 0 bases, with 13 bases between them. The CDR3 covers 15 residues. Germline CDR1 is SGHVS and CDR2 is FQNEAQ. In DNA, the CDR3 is TGTGCCAGCAGCCCAGGGAACCAAATGAACACTGAAGCTTTCTTT. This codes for CASSPGNQMNTEAFF.

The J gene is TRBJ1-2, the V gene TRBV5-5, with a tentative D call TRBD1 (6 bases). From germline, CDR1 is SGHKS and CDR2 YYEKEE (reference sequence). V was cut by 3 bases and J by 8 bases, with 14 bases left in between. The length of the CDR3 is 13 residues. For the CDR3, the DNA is TGTGCCAGCAGCTCCAGGGGCGACCAGGGCTACACCTTC. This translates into CASSSRGDQGYTF.

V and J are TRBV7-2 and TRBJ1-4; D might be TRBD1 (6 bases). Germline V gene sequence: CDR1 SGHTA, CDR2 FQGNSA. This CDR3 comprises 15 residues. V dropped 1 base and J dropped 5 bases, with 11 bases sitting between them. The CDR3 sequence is CASSLEGGFNEKLFF. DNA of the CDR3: TGTGCCAGCAGCTTAGAAGGGGGATTCAATGAAAAACTGTTTTTT.

CDR3: CAIRTEAYNEQFF. The CDR3 nucleotides read TGTGCCATCAGGACAGAAGCCTACAATGAGCAGTTCTTC. The chain couples TRBV10-3 to TRBJ2-1, with D tentatively TRBD1 (5 bases). The CDR3 is made up of 13 amino acids. Germline loops: CDR1 ENHRY, CDR2 SYGVKD. V lost 6 bases to trimming and J lost 2 bases, with 8 bases between them.